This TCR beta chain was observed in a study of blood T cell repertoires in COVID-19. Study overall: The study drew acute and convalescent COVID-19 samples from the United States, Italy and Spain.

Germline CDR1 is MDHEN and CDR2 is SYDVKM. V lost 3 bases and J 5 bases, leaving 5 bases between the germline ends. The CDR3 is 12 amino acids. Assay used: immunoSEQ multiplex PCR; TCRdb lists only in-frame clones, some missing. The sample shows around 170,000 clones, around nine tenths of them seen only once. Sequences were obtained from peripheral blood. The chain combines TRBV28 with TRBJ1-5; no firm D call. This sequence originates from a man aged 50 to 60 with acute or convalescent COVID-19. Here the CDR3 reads CASSFVDQPQHF. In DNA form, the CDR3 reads TGTGCCAGCAGTTTTGTAGATCAGCCCCAGCATTTT.